The T cell receptor beta chain described here comes from a study of T cells in Graves' hyperthyroidism and ophthalmopathy. Turning to the study itself: Peripheral blood was collected at initial diagnosis, before any treatment.

Overall study findings and caveats: Researchers found most expanded thyroid clonotypes above 0.001 in blood as well.

It was RNA transcripts that yielded the amplified TCR beta CDR3 regions. The HTBI primer set was used in a first-round RT-PCR of the TCR CDR3. TCRdb independently ran MiXCR on the multiplex PCR reads; one entry per CDR3 protein. The sample yields roughly 380,000 distinct CDR3 sequences, approximately 15% seen once. Each patient was aged 18 to 65 and had newly diagnosed hyperthyroidism of under 2 months' duration. Exclusion followed for patients with uncontrolled infection, other autoimmune disease, pregnancy or lactation. Details on this clonotype: Its antigen is unidentified.

Germline V lookup: CDR1 SGHTA, CDR2 FQGTGA. V lost 1 base to trimming and J lost 8 bases, with 6 bases between them. This CDR3 has 12 residues. Sequencing was performed on blood. This receptor was taken from a woman aged 55-69 years with Graves' hyperthyroidism. The rearrangement joins TRBV7-3 to TRBJ2-1; D is unclear. CDR3 loop: CASSLKPDEQFF. The CDR3 coding sequence is TGTGCCAGCAGCTTAAAACCCGATGAGCAGTTCTTC.